This T cell receptor (beta chain) is drawn from a study of early T cells in non-severe SARS-CoV-2 infection. The overall study: Sequencing input comprised bulk RNA from unsorted whole blood; chain pairing was not available.

A word on this clonotype: What it binds is unknown.

There are 14 residues in the CDR3. V was shortened by 6 bases and J by 6 bases, with 17 bases between the two germline ends. Looked up from germline, CDR1 is MDHEN and CDR2 is SYDVKM. Findings and limits, study-wide: Private and CD4 specificities were missed by VDJdb matching, which favored anti-spike CD8 responses.

Unique molecular identifiers (one per individual cDNA molecule) were attached. TCRdb used MiXCR to reprocess the 5' RACE reads, holding one entry per CDR3 protein. Of approximately 42,000 distinct CDR3 sequences in the sample, 5.5% to 7.5% are singletons; the top ten hold around 12%. The chain is built from TRBV28 and TRBJ1-1, with D maybe TRBD1 (6 bases). This TCR came from an adult who was a healthcare worker with PCR-confirmed SARS-CoV-2 infection or an uninfected control (not recorded which). Material: whole blood. CDR3 DNA sequence: TGTGCCAGCAGCCCCAACAGGGAATGGGCTGAAGCTTTCTTT. Protein sequence: CASSPNREWAEAFF.